This T cell receptor (beta chain) stems from a study of blood T cell repertoires in COVID-19. Looking at the study overall: Samples taken during acute and convalescent COVID-19 were collected in the United States, Italy and Spain. The analysed material was cDNA or gDNA that came from T cells, B-cell-depleted T cells, or PBMCs.

Profiled with immunoSEQ multiplex PCR; TCRdb holds only in-frame clones, not every one. In the table there are 200,000 to 250,000 clones, 65% to 85% of which are singletons. Sequenced material: peripheral blood. The sequence came from a human donor in a cohort sampled during active COVID-19.

CDR3 loop: CASSPQGGRAGANVLTF. The CDR3 DNA follows: TGTGCCAGCAGCCCCCAGGGGGGCAGGGCCGGGGCCAACGTCCTGACTTTC. The chain links TRBV7-2 to TRBJ2-6, with D possibly matching TRBD1 (7 bases). The CDR3 sequence is 17 residues long. V was trimmed by 5 bases and J by 4 bases, leaving 18 bases between them. From germline, CDR1 is SGHTA and CDR2 FQGNSA.